The rows below give T cell receptor beta chains drawn from one sample of a study of blood T cell repertoires in COVID-19. Data came from immunoSEQ multiplex PCR; TCRdb stores just in-frame clones and leaves some out. The table has more than 150,000 clones, 87% seen once. The specimen was PBMCs or T cells enriched from blood (not recorded which). These receptors were collected from a woman aged 30 to 39 who had recovered from COVID-19. Both conserved end residues are part of each CDR3. D genes are given only for firm matches. Only part of the rows carry a size: once, few, many, or a class if the clone is expanded.

V gene	D gene	J gene	clone size	CDR3 DNA	CDR3 protein
TRBV24-1	NA	TRBJ1-2	NA	TGTGCCACCAGTGATCCCCAGGGGTATGGCTACACCTTC	CATSDPQGYGYTF
TRBV11-3	NA	TRBJ2-1	NA	TGTGCCAGCAGCTTAGACCACGGGGGGCTGGGGAGGGAGCAGTTCTTC	CASSLDHGGLGREQFF
TRBV4-1	NA	TRBJ1-2	NA	TGCGCCAGCAGCCAAGATCCATCAGGGGCGAATGGCTACACCTTC	CASSQDPSGANGYTF
TRBV5-1	NA	TRBJ1-2	NA	TGCGCCAGCAGTCGGATGACAGAAGATGGCTACACCTTC	CASSRMTEDGYTF
TRBV12-3/TRBV12-4	TRBD1	TRBJ1-5	NA	TGTGCCAGCGGGACAGGCGATCAGCCCCAGCATTTT	CASGTGDQPQHF
TRBV7-8	NA	TRBJ1-3	once	TGTGCCAGCAGCTTAGCGCGCGGTGATTTCTCTGGAAACACCATATATTTT	CASSLARGDFSGNTIYF
TRBV5-1	TRBD2	TRBJ2-1	NA	TGCGCCAGCAGCCATCCTAGGGCGGGAGGATCCCGGAATGAGCAGTTCTTC	CASSHPRAGGSRNEQFF
TRBV2	TRBD1	TRBJ1-6	NA	TGTGCCAGCAGGGTCAGGGGGATTTATAATTCACCCCTCCACTTT	CASRVRGIYNSPLHF
TRBV7-9	TRBD2	TRBJ2-7	NA	TGTGCCAGCGGGGAGGGCGATTGGGGAGGGCGCGAGCAGTACTTC	CASGEGDWGGREQYF
TRBV24-1	NA	TRBJ2-1	NA	TGTGCCACCAGTGATTTAAACAGGGTGTATGAGCAGTTCTTC	CATSDLNRVYEQFF
TRBV30	NA	TRBJ2-1	NA	TGTGCCTGGAGTCGAGGATTCTACAATGAGCAGTTCTTC	CAWSRGFYNEQFF
TRBV11-3	TRBD1	TRBJ1-6	NA	TGTGCCAGCAGCCCGCCGACAGGGGAAGGTTCACCCCTCCACTTT	CASSPPTGEGSPLHF
TRBV10-3	TRBD1	TRBJ1-2	NA	TGTGCCATCAGTGAGGCGACAGGGGGCTTCTATGGCTACACCTTC	CAISEATGGFYGYTF
TRBV5-1	NA	TRBJ1-1	once	TGCGCCAGCAGCCCGGGACTCTCTTTTCCGTACACTGAAGCTTTCTTT	CASSPGLSFPYTEAFF
TRBV5-4	NA	TRBJ1-2	NA	TGTGCCAGCAGCTTGAAAGGAGGGGTATATGGCTACACCTTC	CASSLKGGVYGYTF
TRBV19	TRBD1	TRBJ1-1	NA	TGTGCCAGTAAACAGGGGGCCGGGAACACTGAAGCTTTCTTT	CASKQGAGNTEAFF
TRBV5-5	NA	TRBJ1-2	NA	TGTGCCAGCAGCTTGGTGCAGGGTGGCGGCTACACCTTC	CASSLVQGGGYTF
TRBV2	TRBD2	TRBJ2-1	few	TGTGCCAGCAAAAAGCGGGGGGATTACAATGAGCAGTTCTTC	CASKKRGDYNEQFF
TRBV10-3	TRBD1	TRBJ1-2	NA	TGTGCCATCAGTGAACGACAGGGTGGTTCGTATGGCTACACCTTC	CAISERQGGSYGYTF
TRBV7-9	NA	TRBJ2-7	NA	TGTGCCAGCAGCTTAGTAGTACGGTCCGAGCAGTACTTC	CASSLVVRSEQYF
TRBV2	NA	TRBJ1-2	NA	TGTGCCAGCAGCCTTACAGGGACGAGTGGCTACACCTTC	CASSLTGTSGYTF
TRBV7-2	TRBD1	TRBJ1-1	NA	TGTGCCAGCAGCTTAGTAGGAGGGGGCGACACTGAAGCTTTCTTT	CASSLVGGGDTEAFF
TRBV10-2	TRBD2	TRBJ2-1	once	TGCGCCAGCAGTGACTCGGGACTAGCGAGACACAATGAGCAGTTCTTC	CASSDSGLARHNEQFF
TRBV5-1	TRBD2	TRBJ2-1	NA	TGCGCCAGCAGCTTGGGACTAGCGGGGAACTACAATGAGCAGTTCTTC	CASSLGLAGNYNEQFF
TRBV6-2/TRBV6-3	NA	TRBJ2-7	NA	TGTGCCAGCAGTCCAACGGGAAGGGACTCCTACGAGCAGTACTTC	CASSPTGRDSYEQYF
TRBV19	NA	TRBJ1-1	NA	TGTGCCAGTAGAGTCGGGGGCACTGAAGCTTTCTTT	CASRVGGTEAFF
TRBV13	NA	TRBJ1-5	NA	TGTGCCAGCAGCCACGGGACTAGAGCCCAGCATTTT	CASSHGTRAQHF
TRBV18	TRBD1	TRBJ1-2	NA	TGTGCCAGCTCACCGGGACAGACAAACTATGGCTACACCTTC	CASSPGQTNYGYTF
TRBV6-5	NA	TRBJ2-7	NA	TGTGCCAGCAGTTACGAGTTCGAGCAGTACTTC	CASSYEFEQYF
TRBV6-2/TRBV6-3	TRBD1	TRBJ2-2	once	TGTGCCAGCAGTTACGGAAGGGGGCAAGTAAACACCGGGGAGCTGTTTTTT	CASSYGRGQVNTGELFF
TRBV2	NA	TRBJ2-3	NA	TGTGCCAGCAGTGACGGGACAGATACGCAGTATTTT	CASSDGTDTQYF
TRBV18	TRBD1	TRBJ2-5	NA	TGTGCCAGCTCACCCCGGACAGGGAGTGAGACCCAGTACTTC	CASSPRTGSETQYF
TRBV19	TRBD1	TRBJ2-2	NA	TGTGCCAGTAGGATAACCGGGACAGGGGTCGACGGGGAGCTGTTTTTT	CASRITGTGVDGELFF
TRBV5-6	TRBD1	TRBJ1-3	NA	TGTGCCAGCAGCCCAATACAAATAACAGGGGCTTCTGGAAACACCATATATTTT	CASSPIQITGASGNTIYF
TRBV7-9	TRBD1	TRBJ2-7	NA	TGTGCCAGCAGCCCGGGACAGGCCCCTGGGCAGTACTTC	CASSPGQAPGQYF
TRBV20-1	TRBD2	TRBJ2-7	NA	TGCAGTGCTAGTGATTCCGGGACTAGCGGGGCGTCCTGGACCGAGCAGTACTTC	CSASDSGTSGASWTEQYF
TRBV4-3	TRBD1	TRBJ2-5	NA	TGCGCCAGCAGCCTGGGGACAGGGGGCCGAGAGACCCAGTACTTC	CASSLGTGGRETQYF